This T cell receptor (beta chain) comes out of a study of cytomegalovirus exposure and HLA in healthy donors. Overall study results and limits: In a later analysis, most CMV-associated TCR beta chains appeared HLA-restricted. Later analysis reportedly placed an Asian-associated ancestry cluster below the approximately 680-donor mean in N-insertions.

PCR primers comprised 60 Vbeta and 13 Jbeta primers. Profiled with immunoSEQ multiplex PCR; TCRdb holds only in-frame clones, not every one. The table lists about 92,000 clones, 65% to 85% of them singletons. This CDR3 comprises 14 residues. From germline, CDR1 is LNHDA and CDR2 SQIVND (reference sequence). With V trimmed by 6 bases and J by 1 base, 5 bases remained unmatched. In the case of this clone: Its cognate antigen is unknown.

This TCR was recovered from a girl between 2 and 10 years old in good health and CMV-seropositive. The chain carries TRBV19 and TRBJ1-1, with TRBD1 matching 7 bases. Input material: PBMCs. The CDR3 region has the DNA TGTGCCAGTAGGAAGACAGGGAGGAACACTGAAGCTTTCTTT. Its protein is CASRKTGRNTEAFF.